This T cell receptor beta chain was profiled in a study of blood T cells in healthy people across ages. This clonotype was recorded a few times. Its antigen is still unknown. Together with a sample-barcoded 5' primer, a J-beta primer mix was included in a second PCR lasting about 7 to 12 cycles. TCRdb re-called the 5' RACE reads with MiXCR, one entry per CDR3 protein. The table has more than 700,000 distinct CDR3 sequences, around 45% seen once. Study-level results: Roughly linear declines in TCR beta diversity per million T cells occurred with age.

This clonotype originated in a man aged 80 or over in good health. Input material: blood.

In DNA form, the CDR3 reads TGTGCCAGCAGTTTTTTGGGACTAGCCTCGGAGACCCAGTACTTC. Amino acid sequence: CASSFLGLASETQYF. The V and J genes are TRBV12-3 or TRBV12-4 and TRBJ2-5; 9 bases align to TRBD2. J lost 5 bases, V lost 3 bases, and 7 bases had no gene match. The CDR3 loop spans 15 amino acids.